Below are 27 T cell receptor beta chains sequenced from a single sample in a study of blood T cell repertoires in COVID-19. Sequencing was performed with immunoSEQ multiplex PCR; in TCRdb, only in-frame clones are kept and a portion is missing. Of 330,000 or so clones in the sample, roughly 86% were seen once. Sequencing used PBMCs or T cells enriched from blood (not recorded which). These receptors were collected from a man aged 35-49 years in a cohort exposed to, infected with or recovered from COVID-19 (not recorded which).

The chain joins TRBV5-5 to TRBJ2-7; TRBD2 agrees at 13 bases. CDR3 size: 18 residues. Germline assignment: CDR1 SGHKS and CDR2 YYEKEE (reference sequence). The V gene end was trimmed by 1 base and the J gene end by 2 bases; junction bases not matched to a gene: 9. The CDR3 nucleotides are TGTGCCAGCAGCTTGTGGCGGACTAGCGGGAGTCTTACCTACGAGCAGTACTTC. Residues: CASSLWRTSGSLTYEQYF.

V gene TRBV30 combines with J gene TRBJ1-1; D gene ambiguous. Germline CDR1 is GTSNPN and CDR2 is SVGIG (reference sequence). CDR3 length: 11 residues. Trimming removed 5 bases at V and 4 bases at J, with 8 bases between. CDR3 sequence (DNA): TGTGCCTGGGCGGCGGGCACTGAAGCTTTCTTT. Translation gives CAWAAGTEAFF.

J is TRBJ2-7 and V is TRBV6-5; D remains ambiguous. Germline-derived CDR1 and CDR2 are MNHEY and SVGAGI. V lost 6 bases, J lost 2 bases, and 8 bases lay in between. This CDR3 is 12 amino acids long. In DNA form, the CDR3 reads TGTGCCAGCAGCAAGAGCGCCTACGAGCAGTACTTC. It translates to CASSKSAYEQYF.

DNA of the CDR3: TGTGCCAGCAGCCAAGTAGCGGGAGGCACCTACGAGCAGTACTTC. Its translation: CASSQVAGGTYEQYF. The rearrangement joins TRBV3-1 (or the pseudogene TRBV3-2) to TRBJ2-7, with 10 positions matching TRBD2. The CDR3 is 15 residues long. J lost 2 bases, V lost 1 base, and 2 bases had no gene match. Per the germline V gene, CDR1 is LGHDT and CDR2 is YNNKEL (reference sequence).

The chain has TRBV5-1 and TRBJ2-1; 11 bases align to TRBD2. V lost 5 bases to trimming and J lost 6 bases; unmatched junction nucleotides: 4. In germline, CDR1 is SGHRS, CDR2 YFSETQ. The CDR3 is made up of 14 amino acids. The CDR3 nucleotides are TGCGCCAGCAGTGGGCTAGCGGGGGGCAATGAGCAGTTCTTC. Translated, it gives CASSGLAGGNEQFF.

Concerning this clone: The junction departs from the called germline gene at one end, perhaps through a read error. The CDR3 sequence is CATSVGTGSFNEQFF. The CDR3 DNA reads as TGTGCCACCAGTGTTGGGACAGGGTCCTTCAATGAGCAGTTCTTC. This chain connects TRBV24-1 to TRBJ2-1, with 9 bases that match TRBD1. The germline V gene has CDR1 KGHDR and CDR2 SFDVKD. The CDR3 contains 15 residues.

The V gene is TRBV18, the J gene TRBJ1-1; 9 nucleotides agree with TRBD1. This CDR3 is built from 16 residues. Germline assignment: CDR1 KGHSH and CDR2 LQKENI. Trimming took 3 bases from V and 0 from J; bases not matched to a gene: 5. The CDR3 is CASSPPGTGMNTEAFF. In DNA form, the CDR3 reads TGTGCCAGCTCACCGCCCGGGACAGGGATGAACACTGAAGCTTTCTTT.

The V and J genes are TRBV5-4 and TRBJ1-3, with 7 bases matching TRBD1. Germline CDR1 reads SGHNT; CDR2 reads YYREEE (reference sequence). V was clipped by 0 bases and J by 4 bases; unmatched bases: 7. This CDR3 region has 16 residues. CDR3 in DNA: TGTGCCAGCAGCTTGGCTCGACAGGGAACCGGAAACACCATATATTTT. It is translated as CASSLARQGTGNTIYF.

V and J are TRBV19 and TRBJ2-6; 8 bases align to TRBD1. The germline V gene has CDR1 LNHDA and CDR2 SQIVND (reference sequence). V lost 4 bases to trimming and J lost 0 bases; unmatched junction nucleotides: 5. This CDR3 is built from 17 residues. The CDR3 bases are TGTGCCAGTAGTACCGGACAGGGATACTCTGGGGCCAACGTCCTGACTTTC. Residues: CASSTGQGYSGANVLTF. The variable domain in full, with the rest retrieved from reference TRBV19 and TRBJ2-6, is DGGITQSPKYLFRKEGQNVTLSCEQNLNHDAMYWYRQDPGQGLRLIYYSQIVNDFQKGDIAEGYSVSREKKESFPLTVTSAQKNPTAFYLCASSTGQGYSGANVLTFGAGSRLTVL.

This clone was seen a single time. The rearrangement links TRBV6-6 to TRBJ1-6, with D unresolved. V lost 0 bases to trimming and J lost 2 bases, with 8 bases between them. The CDR3 covers 16 residues. The germline gives CDR1 MNHNY, CDR2 SVGAGI (reference sequence). The CDR3 DNA reads as TGTGCCAGCAGTTACTCTCGGGTAGCCTATAATTCACCCCTCCACTTT. Protein: CASSYSRVAYNSPLHF.

The chain links TRBV30 to TRBJ1-2; a possible D gene is TRBD1 (5 bases). The CDR3 sequence is 15 residues long. Trimming stripped 4 bases from V and 2 bases from J, with 17 bases between. Germline CDR1 is GTSNPN and CDR2 is SVGIG (reference sequence). For the CDR3, the DNA is TGTGCCTGGAACGGTGCGGGGGTCGCGAACTATGGCTACACCTTC. The encoded protein is CAWNGAGVANYGYTF.

The J gene is TRBJ1-1, the V gene TRBV5-1; TRBD1 is a possible D gene (5 bases). This CDR3 comprises 14 residues. Germline-derived CDR1 and CDR2 are SGHRS and YFSETQ. V lost 4 bases and J 1 base, leaving 11 bases between the germline ends. CDR3 nucleotides: TGCGCCAGCAGCAGATTGGACACGAACACTGAAGCTTTCTTT. This codes for CASSRLDTNTEAFF.

This chain links TRBV2 with TRBJ2-1; 10 nucleotides line up with TRBD2. V gave up 6 bases and J gave up 8 bases; unmatched junction bases: 16. Germline CDR1 is SNHLY and CDR2 is FYNNEI. The CDR3 is 17 residues long. The CDR3 protein is CASSGPASGSRGYEQFF. CDR3 in DNA: TGTGCCAGCAGCGGTCCGGCTAGCGGGAGTAGAGGTTATGAGCAGTTCTTC.

The chain carries TRBV27 and TRBJ2-5; D perhaps matches TRBD2 (6 bases). The CDR3 has 19 residues. Trimming cost V 0 bases and J 1 base, with 21 bases left between them. Germline CDR1 is MNHEY and CDR2 is SMNVEV (reference sequence). The CDR3 is CASSLSRTSGLRGQETQYF. DNA for the CDR3: TGTGCCAGCAGTTTATCCAGAACCTCGGGTTTGCGGGGCCAAGAGACCCAGTACTTC.

The V and J genes are TRBV29-1 and TRBJ1-4; D might be TRBD1 (6 bases). The CDR3 totals 13 residues. Per the germline V gene, CDR1 is SQVTM and CDR2 is ANQGSEA. Trimming removed 4 bases from V and 4 bases from J, with 10 bases in between. The CDR3 coding sequence is TGCAGCGTTGGGGGGGGCAGTAATGAAAAACTGTTTTTT. This gives the protein CSVGGGSNEKLFF.

In its sample, this clone was seen a few times. The J gene is TRBJ1-5, the V gene TRBV27; a weak D match, TRBD1 (6 bases). The CDR3 runs to 15 residues. Trimming took 7 bases from V and 0 from J, leaving 13 bases between them. Germline V lookup: CDR1 MNHEY, CDR2 SMNVEV (reference sequence). The CDR3 DNA follows: TGTGCCAGCAAATTGGACAGAAATAGCAATCAGCCCCAGCATTTT. The encoded protein is CASKLDRNSNQPQHF.

The chain employs TRBV6-1 and TRBJ2-7; tentatively, D is TRBD1 (5 bases). V lost 6 bases to trimming and J lost 7 bases, with 13 bases between them. The CDR3 contains 12 residues. Germline values: CDR1 MNHNS, CDR2 SASEGT. The CDR3 spells CASSSQGWEQYF. Here the CDR3 DNA reads TGTGCCAGCAGCTCCCAGGGTTGGGAGCAGTACTTC.

This chain joins TRBV30 and TRBJ2-1; a possible D gene is TRBD1 (6 bases). Germline CDR1 reads GTSNPN; CDR2 reads SVGIG (reference sequence). The CDR3 has 12 amino acids. The V and J ends lost 7 bases and 6 bases respectively, with 13 bases between them. CDR3 DNA: TGTGCCTATGACGGGACACGCAATGAGCAGTTCTTC. Its protein is CAYDGTRNEQFF.

V and J are TRBV6-6 and TRBJ2-7; TRBD1 aligns across 7 bases. Germline CDR1 reads MNHNY; CDR2 reads SVGAGI (reference sequence). V shed 1 base and J 7 bases; nucleotides not matched to a gene: 10. The CDR3 totals 15 residues. CDR3 in amino acids: CASSYWGTDLWEQYF. CDR3 coding DNA: TGTGCCAGCAGTTACTGGGGGACAGACCTCTGGGAGCAGTACTTC.

The chain joins TRBV5-4 to TRBJ2-7, with TRBD2 as a possible D gene (6 bases). The CDR3 totals 15 residues. Per the germline V gene, CDR1 is SGHNT and CDR2 is YYREEE (reference sequence). V was trimmed by 4 bases and J by 7 bases, leaving 21 bases between them. CDR3 loop: CASSPSGPGVTEQYF. Here the CDR3 DNA reads TGTGCCAGCAGCCCCTCCGGACCGGGAGTAACTGAGCAGTACTTC.

The gene calls are TRBV10-3 and TRBJ2-6; 8 nucleotides line up with TRBD1. V shed 3 bases and J 0 bases; nucleotides not matched to a gene: 7. There are 18 residues in the CDR3. Per the germline V gene, CDR1 is ENHRY and CDR2 is SYGVKD. The CDR3: CAISDQTGVGSGANVLTF. The CDR3 DNA is TGTGCCATCAGTGACCAGACAGGGGTGGGCTCTGGGGCCAACGTCCTGACTTTC.

V gene TRBV6-4 combines with J gene TRBJ1-1; D is perhaps TRBD1 (5 bases). This CDR3 spans 13 amino acids. From germline, CDR1 is MRHNA and CDR2 SNTAGT. V was trimmed by 6 bases and J by 1 base, leaving 9 bases between them. CDR3 DNA sequence: TGTGCCAGCAGCCGGACATCGAACACTGAAGCTTTCTTT. This codes for CASSRTSNTEAFF.

The V call is TRBV3-1 (or the pseudogene TRBV3-2), the J call TRBJ2-7, with 7 bases that match TRBD2. Germline V lookup: CDR1 LGHDT, CDR2 YNNKEL (reference sequence). V dropped 1 base and J dropped 3; count of bases not matched to a gene: 6. CDR3 size: 15 residues. The CDR3, as DNA: TGTGCCAGCAGCCAAGCTGCGGGAGCCCGCTACGAGCAGTACTTC. This gives the protein CASSQAAGARYEQYF.

A word on this clone: The germline gene is not matched at one end of the junction; a read error may be the cause. The genes are TRBV18 and TRBJ1-2; possible D gene TRBD1, 5 bases. The CDR3 sequence is 12 residues long. Germline V CDR1 and CDR2: KGHSH, LQKENI. The CDR3 region has the DNA TGTGCCACCTCACGCAGGGATCAGGGCTACACCTTC. It encodes CATSRRDQGYTF.

The chain employs TRBV6-5 and TRBJ1-1, with a tentative D call TRBD1 (5 bases). The CDR3 is 14 residues long. Germline V gene data show CDR1 as MNHEY and CDR2 as SVGAGI. The V end lost 6 bases, the J end lost 0 bases, and 11 bases lay between the germline ends. The CDR3 nucleotides are TGTGCCAGCAGGCTGGACACGCTGAACACTGAAGCTTTCTTT. This gives the protein CASRLDTLNTEAFF.

The chain employs TRBV11-3 and TRBJ2-1; D is perhaps TRBD1 (6 bases). Per the germline V gene, CDR1 is SGHNT and CDR2 is YENEEA. The CDR3 loop spans 13 amino acids. Trimming left V 3 bases short and J 9 bases short, with 12 bases between. Written as DNA, the CDR3 is TGTGCCAGCAGCTTGAGGCAGGGGAGTGAGCAGTTCTTC. The encoded protein is CASSLRQGSEQFF.

This clone was seen a few times. The V call is TRBV4-1, the J call TRBJ2-7; 7 bases match TRBD2. Germline CDR1 and CDR2: MGHRA and YSYEKL. V lost 1 base to trimming and J lost 1 base; unmatched junction nucleotides: 7. This CDR3 spans 16 amino acids. CDR3 sequence reads: CASSQAATAGSYEQYF. The CDR3 DNA reads as TGCGCCAGCAGCCAAGCGGCAACAGCGGGATCCTACGAGCAGTACTTC.